These T cell receptor beta chains were read from a single sample in a study of blood T cells in healthy people across ages. TCRdb passed the 5' RACE reads through MiXCR, listing each CDR3 protein once. The sample yields about 970,000 distinct CDR3 sequences, about 53% seen once. The sequenced sample consisted of blood. The receptors here all came from a woman aged 60 to 75 in good health. Both conserved end residues are part of each CDR3. Fields, in order: D gene, V gene, J gene, clone size, CDR3 protein, CDR3 DNA. A D gene is named only where the DNA matches it firmly. Rows may omit the clone size; those that give it use once, few, many or a size class.

D: TRBD1; V: TRBV2; J: TRBJ1-4; size: once; CDR3: CASSGRGNEKLFF; DNA: TGTGCCAGCAGTGGCAGGGGGAATGAAAAACTGTTTTTT
D: NA; V: TRBV2; J: TRBJ2-3; size: few; CDR3: CASSESLPGSTDTQYF; DNA: TGTGCCAGCAGTGAATCACTACCCGGATCCACAGATACGCAGTATTTT
D: TRBD2; V: TRBV3-1; J: TRBJ2-2; size: NA; CDR3: CASSQGRSGRAHGELFF; DNA: TGTGCCAGCAGCCAAGGTCGAAGCGGGAGGGCCCACGGGGAGCTGTTTTTT
D: TRBD2; V: TRBV7-3; J: TRBJ2-5; size: many; CDR3: CASSLAGGPLETQYF; DNA: TGTGCCAGCAGCTTAGCGGGAGGGCCATTGGAGACCCAGTACTTC
D: NA; V: TRBV4-1; J: TRBJ2-5; size: NA; CDR3: CASSQEWTQILGTQYF; DNA: TGCGCCAGCAGCCAAGAGTGGACCCAGATTTTGGGGACCCAGTACTTC
D: NA; V: TRBV20-1; J: TRBJ2-7; size: NA; CDR3: CSAPGTLIEQYF; DNA: TGCAGTGCACCCGGGACCTTAATCGAGCAGTACTTC
D: TRBD2; V: TRBV6-6; J: TRBJ2-5; size: few; CDR3: CASGTSGQETQYF; DNA: TGTGCCAGCGGCACTAGCGGACAAGAGACCCAGTACTTC
D: TRBD2; V: TRBV20-1; J: TRBJ2-5; size: few; CDR3: CSARETGREVQETQYF; DNA: TGCAGTGCTAGAGAGACTGGGCGGGAGGTTCAAGAGACCCAGTACTTC
D: TRBD2; V: TRBV20-1; J: TRBJ2-3; size: NA; CDR3: CSARGAVAGDRTDTQYF; DNA: TGCAGTGCTAGAGGAGCGGTAGCGGGAGATCGGACAGATACGCAGTATTTT
D: TRBD2; V: TRBV6-5; J: TRBJ2-7; size: few; CDR3: CASSYGLAGNEQYF; DNA: TGTGCCAGCAGTTACGGACTAGCGGGTAACGAGCAGTACTTC
D: NA; V: TRBV10-1; J: TRBJ2-7; size: many; CDR3: CASRQGRKGEQYF; DNA: TGCGCCAGCAGACAGGGTAGAAAAGGCGAGCAGTACTTC
D: NA; V: TRBV20-1; J: TRBJ2-1; size: few; CDR3: CSARNPRLPYNEQFF; DNA: TGCAGTGCTAGAAACCCACGACTTCCATACAATGAGCAGTTCTTC
D: NA; V: TRBV7-2; J: TRBJ2-3; size: many; CDR3: CASSSWGTQYF; DNA: TGTGCCAGCAGCTCGTGGGGTACGCAGTATTTT
D: TRBD1; V: TRBV20-1; J: TRBJ2-5; size: NA; CDR3: CSAIDRVIETQYF; DNA: TGCAGTGCCATCGACAGGGTGATTGAGACCCAGTACTTC
D: TRBD2; V: TRBV28; J: TRBJ2-5; size: few; CDR3: CASSSPSGRGQTQYF; DNA: TGTGCCAGCAGTTCGCCCAGCGGGAGAGGGCAGACCCAGTACTTC
D: TRBD2; V: TRBV15; J: TRBJ2-7; size: few; CDR3: CATSRDFGRASEQYF; DNA: TGTGCCACCAGCAGAGATTTCGGGAGGGCCTCGGAGCAGTACTTC